Only a few counts were recorded for the clone carrying this T cell receptor beta chain. Other DNA sequences in this specimen translate into the identical CDR3. Authors' processing steps: Amplification from reference gene primers served as the basis for estimated nucleated cell counts. TCRdb keeps only in-frame clones here, not all; method: immunoSEQ multiplex PCR. That table supplies the V and J calls and clone size; D and trimming were determined from the DNA. The table lists fewer than 300,000 clones, about 90% of them singletons. This sample was taken from a study of blood T cell repertoires in COVID-19. The overall study: The United States, Italy and Spain were the sources of the acute and convalescent COVID-19 samples. Nucleic acid was either cDNA or gDNA, and it came from T cells, B-cell-depleted T cells, or PBMCs.

CDR1 and CDR2 from the germline V gene are MNHEY and SMNVEV (reference sequence). This CDR3 contains 14 residues. V was clipped by 5 bases and J by 3 bases; unmatched bases: 2. Sequencing was carried out using peripheral blood. The sequence was collected from a woman between 50 and 59 years old with acute or convalescent COVID-19. The gene calls are TRBV27 and TRBJ1-4, with TRBD1 matching 8 bases. In DNA, the CDR3 is TGTGCCAGCAGTGGACAGGGTTCTAATGAAAAACTGTTTTTT. It encodes CASSGQGSNEKLFF.